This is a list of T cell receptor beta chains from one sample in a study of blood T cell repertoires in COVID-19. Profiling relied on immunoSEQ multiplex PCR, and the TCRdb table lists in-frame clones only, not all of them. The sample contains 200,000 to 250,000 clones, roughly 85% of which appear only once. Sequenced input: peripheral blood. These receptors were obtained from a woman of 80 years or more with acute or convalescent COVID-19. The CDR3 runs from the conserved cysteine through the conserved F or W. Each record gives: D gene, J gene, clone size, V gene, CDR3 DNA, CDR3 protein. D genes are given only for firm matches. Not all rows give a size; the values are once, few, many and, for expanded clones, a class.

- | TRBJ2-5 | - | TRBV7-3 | TGTGCCAGCAGCTTTTCAGGGGGAGGCGAGACCCAGTACTTC | CASSFSGGGETQYF
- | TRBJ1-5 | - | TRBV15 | TGTGCCACCAGCAGAGGACACGGACTAAATCAGCCCCAGCATTTT | CATSRGHGLNQPQHF
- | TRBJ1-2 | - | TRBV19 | TGTGCCAGTAGCCCGGGAGGGTTGGGCTACACCTTC | CASSPGGLGYTF
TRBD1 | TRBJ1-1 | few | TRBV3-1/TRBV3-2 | TGTGCCAGCAGCGCTCGCAGGGGGCGGGTGAACACTGAAGCTTTCTTT | CASSARRGRVNTEAFF
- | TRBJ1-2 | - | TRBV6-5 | TGTGCCAGCAGGGCGGGACTGGACTATGGCTACACCTTC | CASRAGLDYGYTF
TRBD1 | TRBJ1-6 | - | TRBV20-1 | TGCAGTGCTAGTATATTCCAGGGGGCGCGCTCCTATAATTCACCCCTCCACTTT | CSASIFQGARSYNSPLHF
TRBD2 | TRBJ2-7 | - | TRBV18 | TGTGCCAGCTCACCAGGGAGCGGGGCTCGGGAGCAGTACTTC | CASSPGSGAREQYF
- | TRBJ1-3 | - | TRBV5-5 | TGTGCCAGCAGCTTAACAGCAGGGACAGGAAACACCATATATTTT | CASSLTAGTGNTIYF
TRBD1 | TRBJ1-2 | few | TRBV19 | TGTGCCAGTAGCACCGGGACAGCAAATACCTATGGCTACACCTTC | CASSTGTANTYGYTF
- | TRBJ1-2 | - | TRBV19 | TGTGCCAGTAAGGCGCAGGGAACAGGGTCCTATGGCTACACCTTC | CASKAQGTGSYGYTF
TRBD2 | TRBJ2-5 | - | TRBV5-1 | TGCGCCAGCAGCTCCTACCCTAGCGGTGGGGAGACCCAGTACTTC | CASSSYPSGGETQYF
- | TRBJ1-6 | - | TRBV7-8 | TGTGCCAGCAGCTGGGGGGGAGGGGATAATTCACCCCTCCACTTT | CASSWGGGDNSPLHF
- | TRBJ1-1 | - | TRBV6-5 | TGTGCCAGCAGTTACCGACAGACGAACACTGAAGCTTTCTTT | CASSYRQTNTEAFF
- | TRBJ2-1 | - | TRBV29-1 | TGCAGCGTTGTGTATTTTGAGGGTTACAATGAGCAGTTCTTC | CSVVYFEGYNEQFF
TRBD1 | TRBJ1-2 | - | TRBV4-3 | TGCGCCAGCAGCCAGGAGAACAGGGGGTACTATGGCTACACCTTC | CASSQENRGYYGYTF
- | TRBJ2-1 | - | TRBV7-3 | TGTGCCAGCAGCACCTATCGGGGGACTTCATACAATGAGCAGTTCTTC | CASSTYRGTSYNEQFF
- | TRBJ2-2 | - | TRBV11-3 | TGTGCCAGCAGCTTAGCGGGGAACACCGGGGAGCTGTTTTTT | CASSLAGNTGELFF
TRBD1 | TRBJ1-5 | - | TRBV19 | TGTGCCAGTAGTAGGAACAGGGGGGAGTACGGCAATCAGCCCCAGCATTTT | CASSRNRGEYGNQPQHF
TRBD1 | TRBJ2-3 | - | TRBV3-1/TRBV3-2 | TGTGCCAGCAGCCGAGGACAGGGTTACACAGATACGCAGTATTTT | CASSRGQGYTDTQYF
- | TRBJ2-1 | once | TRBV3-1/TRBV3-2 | TGTGCCAGCAGCCAAGAAGCAACTGGCAATGAGCAGTTCTTC | CASSQEATGNEQFF
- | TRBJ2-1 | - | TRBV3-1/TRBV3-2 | TGTGCCAGCAGCCAAGCAGGGATAGTAAATGAGCAGTTCTTC | CASSQAGIVNEQFF
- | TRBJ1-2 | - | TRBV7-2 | TGTGCCAGCAGCTTACGGTTGACAGATATCTATGGCTACACCTTC | CASSLRLTDIYGYTF
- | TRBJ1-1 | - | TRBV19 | TGTGCCAGTAGTATAGTAGGAGGGTTGAACACTGAAGCTTTCTTT | CASSIVGGLNTEAFF
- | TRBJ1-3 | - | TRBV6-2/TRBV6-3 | TGTGCCAGCAGCTCCACAGGTTCCGCGGGAAACACCATATATTTT | CASSSTGSAGNTIYF
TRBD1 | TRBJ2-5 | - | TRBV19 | TGTGCCAGTAGTATCAGGGGGCGAAGAGAGACCCAGTACTTC | CASSIRGRRETQYF
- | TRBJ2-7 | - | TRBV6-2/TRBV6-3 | TGTGCCAGCAGCCCCAACTACGAGCAGTACTTC | CASSPNYEQYF
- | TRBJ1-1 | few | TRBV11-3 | TGTGCCAGCAGCTTAGGGAGGAACACTGAAGCTTTCTTT | CASSLGRNTEAFF
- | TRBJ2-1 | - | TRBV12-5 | TGTGCTAGTGGTTTATACCCGGGTCTATACAATGAGCAGTTCTTC | CASGLYPGLYNEQFF
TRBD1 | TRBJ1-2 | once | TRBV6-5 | TGTGCCAGCAGTTCATCGTGGACAGGGCATGGCTACACCTTC | CASSSSWTGHGYTF
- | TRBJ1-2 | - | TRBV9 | TGTGCCAGCAGCGTAGAGGGGCGTGTCTATGGCTACACCTTC | CASSVEGRVYGYTF
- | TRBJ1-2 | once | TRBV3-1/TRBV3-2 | TGTGCCAGCAGCCAGAGGGCGGCGGACTATGGCTACACCTTC | CASSQRAADYGYTF
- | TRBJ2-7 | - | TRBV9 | TGTGCCAGCAGCGTAGGGGCAGAACCGACCTACGAGCAGTACTTC | CASSVGAEPTYEQYF
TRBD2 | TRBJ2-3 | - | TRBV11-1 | TGTGCCAGCAGCTGGTCTGCGGGGGGGAGCACAGATACGCAGTATTTT | CASSWSAGGSTDTQYF
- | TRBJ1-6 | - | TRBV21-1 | TGTGCCAGCAGCCCCAGGGCCACGCATTCACCCCTCCACTTT | CASSPRATHSPLHF
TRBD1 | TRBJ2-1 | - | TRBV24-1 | TGTGCCACCAGTGACACCGGGACAGTGGGCAATGAGCAGTTCTTC | CATSDTGTVGNEQFF
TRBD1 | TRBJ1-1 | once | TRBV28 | TGTGCCAGCAGCATCCCGGGACAGGGGGCGGACACTGAAGCTTTCTTT | CASSIPGQGADTEAFF
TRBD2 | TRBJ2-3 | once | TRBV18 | TGTGCCAGCTCCCTAGCGGGGGGCCGAACGACAGATACGCAGTATTTT | CASSLAGGRTTDTQYF
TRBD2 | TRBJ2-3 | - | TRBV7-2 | TGTGCCAGCAGCACCCGACTAGCCTCCCCAGATACGCAGTATTTT | CASSTRLASPDTQYF
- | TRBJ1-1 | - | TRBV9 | TGTGCCAGCAGCCCTAGCGGCCTCGGGGTCATGAACACTGAAGCTTTCTTT | CASSPSGLGVMNTEAFF
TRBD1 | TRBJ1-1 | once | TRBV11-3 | TGTGCCAGCAGCCCGAGGGACAGGGCCACTGAAGCTTTCTTT | CASSPRDRATEAFF
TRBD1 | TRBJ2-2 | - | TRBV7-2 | TGTGCCAGCAGCGCCCCGACAGGGTTCCCAACCGGGGAGCTGTTTTTT | CASSAPTGFPTGELFF
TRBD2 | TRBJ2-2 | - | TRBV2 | TGTGCCAGCAGTAGCGGGGGAAACACCGGGGAGCTGTTTTTT | CASSSGGNTGELFF
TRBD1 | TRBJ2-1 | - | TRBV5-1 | TGCGCCAGCAGCTTGGGGCAGGGGGCCTACAATGAGCAGTTCTTC | CASSLGQGAYNEQFF
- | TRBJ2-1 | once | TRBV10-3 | TGTGCCATCAGGGATTACAGGGCCCATCAGTTCTTC | CAIRDYRAHQFF
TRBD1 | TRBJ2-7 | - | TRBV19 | TGTGCCAGTAGTACGGGACAGGGGGAGGTTCGGCAAGGGCAGTACTTC | CASSTGQGEVRQGQYF
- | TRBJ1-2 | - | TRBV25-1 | TGTGCCAGCACCAGAACCGGGGTCTCAGCTAACTATGGCTACACCTTC | CASTRTGVSANYGYTF
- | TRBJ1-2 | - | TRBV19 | TGTGCCAGTACCATCCAGGGCATCAACTATGGCTACACCTTC | CASTIQGINYGYTF
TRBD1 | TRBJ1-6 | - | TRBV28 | TGTGCCAGCAGTTCCCCTGGACAGGAGCCAAATTCACCCCTCCACTTT | CASSSPGQEPNSPLHF
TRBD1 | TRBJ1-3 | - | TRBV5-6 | TGTGCCAGCAGCGCGCTGACAGGGGCTGGAAACACCATATATTTT | CASSALTGAGNTIYF
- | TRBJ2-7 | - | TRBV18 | TGTGCCAGCTCCCCGGGACTTACCTACGAGCAGTACTTC | CASSPGLTYEQYF
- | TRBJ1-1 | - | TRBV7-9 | TGTGCCAGCAGCTTCGAACCGGGGACTGAAGCTTTCTTT | CASSFEPGTEAFF
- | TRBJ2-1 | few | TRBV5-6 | TGTGCCAGCAGCTTGGACCGCGACAGATTCTACAATGAGCAGTTCTTC | CASSLDRDRFYNEQFF
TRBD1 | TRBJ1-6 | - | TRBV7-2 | TGTGCCAGCAGCGGAGGACAGGGGCCGCGTTCACCCCTCCACTTT | CASSGGQGPRSPLHF
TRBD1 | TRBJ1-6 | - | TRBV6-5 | TGTGCCAGCAGTTACTCGTCCACAGGGGGCATTTCACCCCTCCACTTT | CASSYSSTGGISPLHF
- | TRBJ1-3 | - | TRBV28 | TGTGCCAGCAGTTTATGGTCCAGGGCTGGAAACACCATATATTTT | CASSLWSRAGNTIYF
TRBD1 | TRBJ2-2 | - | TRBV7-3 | TGTGCCAGCAGCCCCTCCACCCGGACAGGCGGGACCGGGGAGCTGTTTTTT | CASSPSTRTGGTGELFF
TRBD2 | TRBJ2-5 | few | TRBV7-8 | TGTGCCAGCAGCTTAGGGCGGGGGGCTCAAGAGACCCAGTACTTC | CASSLGRGAQETQYF